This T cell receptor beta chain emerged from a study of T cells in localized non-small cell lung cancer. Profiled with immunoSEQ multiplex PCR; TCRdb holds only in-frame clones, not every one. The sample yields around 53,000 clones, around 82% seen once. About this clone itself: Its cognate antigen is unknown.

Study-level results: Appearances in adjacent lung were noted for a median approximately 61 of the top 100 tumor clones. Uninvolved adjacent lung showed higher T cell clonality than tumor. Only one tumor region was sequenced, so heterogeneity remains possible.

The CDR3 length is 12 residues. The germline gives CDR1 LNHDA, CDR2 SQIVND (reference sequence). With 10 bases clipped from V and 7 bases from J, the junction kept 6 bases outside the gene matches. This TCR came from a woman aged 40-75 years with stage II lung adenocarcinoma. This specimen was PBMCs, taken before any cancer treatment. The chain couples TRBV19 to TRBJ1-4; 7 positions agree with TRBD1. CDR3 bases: TGTGCCACCTCAGGGGGAGGTGAAAAACTGTTTTTT. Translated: CATSGGGEKLFF.